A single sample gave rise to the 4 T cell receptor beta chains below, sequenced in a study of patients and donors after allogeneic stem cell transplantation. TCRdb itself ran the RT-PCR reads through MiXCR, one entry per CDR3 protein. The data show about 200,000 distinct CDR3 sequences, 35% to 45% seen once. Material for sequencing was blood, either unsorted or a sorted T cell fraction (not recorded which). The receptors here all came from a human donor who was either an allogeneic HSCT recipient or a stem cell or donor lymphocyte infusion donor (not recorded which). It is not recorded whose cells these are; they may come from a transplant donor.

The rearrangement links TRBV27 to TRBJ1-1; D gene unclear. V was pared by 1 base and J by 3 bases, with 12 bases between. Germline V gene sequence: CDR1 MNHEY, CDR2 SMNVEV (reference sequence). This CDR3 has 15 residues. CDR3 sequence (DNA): TGTGCCAGCAGTTTATGTGATCCCGAGGACACTGAAGCTTTCTTT. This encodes CASSLCDPEDTEAFF.

The CDR3 protein is CAISESGGVWDTEAFF. DNA of the CDR3: TGTGCCATCAGTGAGTCAGGGGGCGTCTGGGACACTGAAGCTTTCTTT. The rearrangement joins TRBV10-3 to TRBJ1-1; 7 nucleotides line up with TRBD1. This CDR3 has 16 amino acids. From germline, CDR1 is ENHRY and CDR2 SYGVKD. With 0 bases clipped from V and 3 bases from J, the junction kept 7 bases outside the gene matches.

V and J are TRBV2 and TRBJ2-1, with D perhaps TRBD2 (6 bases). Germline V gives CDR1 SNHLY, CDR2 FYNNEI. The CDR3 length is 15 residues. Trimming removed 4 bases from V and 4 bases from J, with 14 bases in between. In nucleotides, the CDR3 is TGTGCCAGCAGTGTCCCCTTGGGGGGATACAATGAGCAGTTCTTC. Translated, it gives CASSVPLGGYNEQFF. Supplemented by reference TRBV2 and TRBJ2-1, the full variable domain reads EPEVTQTPSHQVTQMGQEVILRCVPISNHLYFYWYRQILGQKVEFLVSFYNNEISEKSEIFDDQFSVERPDGSNFTLKIRSTKLEDSAMYFCASSVPLGGYNEQFFGPGTRLTVL.

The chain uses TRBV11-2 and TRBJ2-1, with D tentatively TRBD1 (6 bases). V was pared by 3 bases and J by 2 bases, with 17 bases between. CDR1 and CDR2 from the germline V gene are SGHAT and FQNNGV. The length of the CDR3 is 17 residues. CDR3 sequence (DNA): TGTGCCAGCAGCTTTATCCCAGGGGCCGGGCCCTACAATGAGCAGTTCTTC. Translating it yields CASSFIPGAGPYNEQFF.